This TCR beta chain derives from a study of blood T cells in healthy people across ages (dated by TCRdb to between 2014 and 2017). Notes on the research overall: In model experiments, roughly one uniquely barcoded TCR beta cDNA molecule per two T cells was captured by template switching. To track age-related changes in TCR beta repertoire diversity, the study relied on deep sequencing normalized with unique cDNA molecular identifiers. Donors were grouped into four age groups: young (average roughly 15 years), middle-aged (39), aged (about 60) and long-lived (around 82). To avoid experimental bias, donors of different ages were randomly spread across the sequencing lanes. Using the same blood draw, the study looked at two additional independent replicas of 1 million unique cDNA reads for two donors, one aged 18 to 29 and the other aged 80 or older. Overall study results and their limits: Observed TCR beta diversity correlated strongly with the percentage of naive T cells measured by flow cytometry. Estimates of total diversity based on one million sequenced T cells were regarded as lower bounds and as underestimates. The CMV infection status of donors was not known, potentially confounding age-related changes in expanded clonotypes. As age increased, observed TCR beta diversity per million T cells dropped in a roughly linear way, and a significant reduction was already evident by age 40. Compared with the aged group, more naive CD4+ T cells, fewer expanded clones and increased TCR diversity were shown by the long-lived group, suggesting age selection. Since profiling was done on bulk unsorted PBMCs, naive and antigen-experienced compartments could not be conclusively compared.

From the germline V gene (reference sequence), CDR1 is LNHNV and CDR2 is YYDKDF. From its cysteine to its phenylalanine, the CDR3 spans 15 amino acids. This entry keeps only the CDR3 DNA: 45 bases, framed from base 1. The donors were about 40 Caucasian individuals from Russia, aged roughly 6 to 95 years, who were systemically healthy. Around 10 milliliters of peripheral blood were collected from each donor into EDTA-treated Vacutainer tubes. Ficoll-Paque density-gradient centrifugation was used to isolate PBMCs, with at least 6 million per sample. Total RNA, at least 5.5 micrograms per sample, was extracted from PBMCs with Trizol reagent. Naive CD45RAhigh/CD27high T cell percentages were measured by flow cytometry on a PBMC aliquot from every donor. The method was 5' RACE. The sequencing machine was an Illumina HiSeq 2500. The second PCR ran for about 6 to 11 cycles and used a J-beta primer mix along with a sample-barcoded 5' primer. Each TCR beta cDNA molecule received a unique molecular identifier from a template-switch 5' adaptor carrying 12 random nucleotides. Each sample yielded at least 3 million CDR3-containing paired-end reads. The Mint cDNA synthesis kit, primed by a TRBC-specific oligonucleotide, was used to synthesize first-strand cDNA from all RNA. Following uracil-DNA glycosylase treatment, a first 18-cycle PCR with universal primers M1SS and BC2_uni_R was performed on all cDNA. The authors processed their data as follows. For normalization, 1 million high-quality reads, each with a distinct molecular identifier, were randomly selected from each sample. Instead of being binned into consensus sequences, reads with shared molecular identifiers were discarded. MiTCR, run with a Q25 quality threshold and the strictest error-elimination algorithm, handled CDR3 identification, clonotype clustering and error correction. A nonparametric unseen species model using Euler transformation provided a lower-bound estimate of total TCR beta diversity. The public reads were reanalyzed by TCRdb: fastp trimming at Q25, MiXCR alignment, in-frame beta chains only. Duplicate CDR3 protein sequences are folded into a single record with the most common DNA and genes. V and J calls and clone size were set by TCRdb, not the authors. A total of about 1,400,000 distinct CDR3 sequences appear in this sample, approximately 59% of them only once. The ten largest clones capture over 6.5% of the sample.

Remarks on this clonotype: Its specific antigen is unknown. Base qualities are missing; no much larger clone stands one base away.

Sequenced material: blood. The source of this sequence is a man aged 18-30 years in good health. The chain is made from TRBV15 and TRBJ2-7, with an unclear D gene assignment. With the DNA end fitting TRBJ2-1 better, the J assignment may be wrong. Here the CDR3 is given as CATSKPEEMSREQFF. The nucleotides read TGTGCCACCAGCAAACCTGAAGAAATGAGTCGTGAGCAGTTCTTC.